The present T cell receptor beta chain was sequenced within a study of T cell responses to AZD1222 COVID-19 vaccine. The wider study: Pooled together were second doses at about 4 or about 12 weeks.

Generated by immunoSEQ multiplex PCR, the TCRdb table keeps only in-frame clones and is missing some. The sample yields 45,000 to 55,000 clones, roughly 80% seen once. For this clone: Its target is unknown.

General observations from the study: Clonal diversity was possibly underestimated, and white British individuals and females predominated among donors. Every sample of the repertoires postdated the peak T cell response. Spike-spanning, vaccine-associated CD4 TCRs were dominant at 160-218 and 743-854.

Deletions cut 6 bases from V and 4 bases from J, with 13 bases between. Germline CDR1 and CDR2: MGHRA and YSYEKL. The CDR3 length is 13 residues. This receptor was identified in an adult in good health. This specimen was peripheral blood, taken on day 0 of AZD1222 vaccination. The chain is built from TRBV4-1 and TRBJ2-7; D might be TRBD1 or TRBD2, each matching 5 bases. As DNA, the CDR3 is TGCGCCAGCAGGGGGGAAGGGGCATACGAGCAGTACTTC. Amino acid sequence: CASRGEGAYEQYF.